These 27 T cell receptor beta chains were sequenced from one sample in a study of blood T cell repertoires in COVID-19. Sequencing was performed with immunoSEQ multiplex PCR; in TCRdb, only in-frame clones are kept and a portion is missing. The repertoire holds 350,000 to 550,000 clones, with nearly 90% as singletons. Sequenced material: PBMCs or T cells enriched from blood (not recorded which). The receptor source for this set is a woman aged 18-30 years with acute COVID-19.

This chain connects TRBV4-1 to TRBJ1-3; 9 bases align to TRBD1. Losses at the gene ends were 4 bases for V and 8 bases for J; bases not matched to a gene: 6. Germline V gene sequence: CDR1 MGHRA, CDR2 YSYEKL. The CDR3 is 14 amino acids. CDR3 protein: CASSPGQGVHTIYF. CDR3 in DNA: TGCGCCAGCAGCCCGGGACAGGGAGTACACACCATATATTTT.

The genes are TRBV13 and TRBJ2-2; D is possibly TRBD1 (6 bases). The ends were cut back, 3 bases at V and 7 bases at J, with 18 bases in the middle. The CDR3 extends over 16 amino acids. Germline V gene data show CDR1 as PRHDT and CDR2 as FYEKMQ (reference sequence). Here the CDR3 reads CASSFRGRGLGGELFF. CDR3 sequence (DNA): TGTGCCAGCAGCTTTCGTGGCAGGGGTTTGGGCGGGGAGCTGTTTTTT.

V and J are TRBV11-2 and TRBJ2-1; the match to TRBD2 covers 8 bases. CDR3 length: 16 residues. Trimming cost V 5 bases and J 8 bases; bases outside gene matches: 14. Germline V gene lookup returns CDR1 SGHAT and CDR2 FQNNGV. The CDR3 DNA sequence: TGTGCCAGCAGCAGACTTCGTGAGCGGGAGTACCATGAGCAGTTCTTC. This codes for CASSRLREREYHEQFF.

In this sample, this clone turned up once. The chain links TRBV6-2 or TRBV6-3 to TRBJ2-7; the D gene is possibly TRBD2 (5 bases). Trimming pared 5 bases from V and 0 bases from J, leaving 8 bases between. Germline V lookup: CDR1 MNHEY, CDR2 SVGEGT. The CDR3 has 13 residues. In DNA, the CDR3 is TGTGCCAGCAGTCCGGGGAACTCCTACGAGCAGTACTTC. This encodes CASSPGNSYEQYF.

This clone was counted only a few times. The chain carries TRBV18 and TRBJ1-1, with D perhaps matching TRBD1 (5 bases). From germline, CDR1 is KGHSH and CDR2 LQKENI. CDR3 length: 14 residues. V was pared by 4 bases and J by 3 bases, with 12 bases between. The CDR3, as DNA: TGTGCCAGCTCACAGCGGGGGGGAGACACTGAAGCTTTCTTT. As protein: CASSQRGGDTEAFF.

The J gene is TRBJ1-3, the V gene TRBV3-1 (or the pseudogene TRBV3-2), with D possibly being TRBD1 (5 bases). Trimming took 3 bases from V and 0 from J, leaving 15 bases between them. The CDR3 extends over 17 amino acids. Germline CDR1 and CDR2: LGHDT and YNNKEL (reference sequence). CDR3 bases: TGTGCCAGCAGCCACCGCGCGGGGGGTCCCTCTGGAAACACCATATATTTT. The encoded protein is CASSHRAGGPSGNTIYF.

The chain links TRBV7-9 to TRBJ1-1; maybe TRBD1 (6 bases). The CDR3 runs to 14 residues. Trimming shortened V by 5 bases and J by 6 bases, and 16 bases separated the two germline ends. CDR1 and CDR2 (germline): SEHNR, FQNEAQ (reference sequence). CDR3 sequence (DNA): TGTGCCAGCAGCCCCCCGGGGGGCAGGGCTGAAGCTTTCTTT. It translates to CASSPPGGRAEAFF.

V gene TRBV7-9 combines with J gene TRBJ1-4; a possible D gene is TRBD1 (5 bases). The CDR3 has 11 amino acids. Trimming removed 6 bases from V and 12 bases from J, with 11 bases in between. Germline V lookup: CDR1 SEHNR, CDR2 FQNEAQ (reference sequence). The CDR3 coding sequence is TGTGCCAGCAGTCCCGGGGGTGAACTGTTTTTT. Its protein product is CASSPGGELFF.

Regarding this clone: Germline is not matched at one junction end, which may reflect a read error. The chain uses TRBV6-5 and TRBJ2-7; the D is unclear. Germline CDR1 is MNHEY and CDR2 is SVGAGI. The CDR3 length is 13 residues. CDR3 bases: TGTGCCAGCAGTTACAATCCCTCCGACGAGCAGTACTTC. Its protein product is CASSYNPSDEQYF.

The V and J genes are TRBV7-8 and TRBJ2-7; TRBD1 agrees at 7 bases. Germline V lookup: CDR1 SGHVS, CDR2 FQNEAQ. This CDR3 spans 16 amino acids. The J segment lost 2 bases and the V segment lost 4 bases, leaving 11 bases of the junction unmatched. CDR3 bases: TGTGCCAGCAGCTCATACCGGGACAGTAATACCTACGAGCAGTACTTC. Its protein is CASSSYRDSNTYEQYF. The whole variable domain, filled in from reference TRBV7-8 and TRBJ2-7, reads GAGVSQSPRYKVAKRGQDVALRCDPISGHVSLFWYQQALGQGPEFLTYFQNEAQLDKSGLPSDRFFAERPEGSVSTLKIQRTQQEDSAVYLCASSSYRDSNTYEQYFGPGTRLTVT.

In this sample, this clone turned up once. The chain is built from TRBV10-3 and TRBJ1-1; 7 bases align to TRBD1. V lost 5 bases, J lost 0 bases, and 3 bases stayed unmatched. The V gene's germline CDR1 is ENHRY and CDR2 SYGVKD. There are 14 residues in the CDR3. In DNA, the CDR3 is TGTGCCATCAGTCCGGGACAGATGAACACTGAAGCTTTCTTT. Its protein product is CAISPGQMNTEAFF.

Here the CDR3 reads CAISPDITYNEQFF. CDR3 in DNA: TGTGCCATCAGTCCGGACATTACTTACAATGAGCAGTTCTTC. The chain has TRBV10-3 and TRBJ2-1; D perhaps matches TRBD1 (5 bases). This CDR3 is 14 amino acids long. The V gene's germline CDR1 is ENHRY and CDR2 SYGVKD. The ends were cut back, 5 bases at V and 4 bases at J, with 12 bases in the middle.

The gene calls are TRBV11-2 and TRBJ1-1; D gene uncertain. This CDR3 contains 14 residues. The V gene's germline CDR1 is SGHAT and CDR2 FQNNGV. With 5 bases removed from V and 1 base from J, the gap between germline ends came to 11 bases. The chain's CDR3 is CASSPQAGNTEAFF. DNA for the CDR3: TGTGCCAGCAGCCCTCAGGCAGGGAACACTGAAGCTTTCTTT.

The chain combines TRBV2 with TRBJ2-3; TRBD2 matches at 8 bases. J lost 2 bases, V lost 1 base, and 5 bases had no gene match. The V gene's germline CDR1 is SNHLY and CDR2 FYNNEI. CDR3 length: 16 residues. In nucleotides, the CDR3 is TGTGCCAGCAGTGAAGGGCGGACTAGCATCACAGATACGCAGTATTTT. Its protein is CASSEGRTSITDTQYF.

The gene calls are TRBV6-2 or TRBV6-3 and TRBJ2-2; the D gene is possibly TRBD1 (6 bases). V lost 4 bases and J 5 bases, leaving 11 bases between the germline ends. Germline V CDR1 and CDR2: MNHEY, SVGEGT. The CDR3 is 14 amino acids. As DNA, the CDR3 is TGTGCCAGCAGTTCACAGGGAATTACCGGGGAGCTGTTTTTT. It codes for CASSSQGITGELFF.

Only a few counts were recorded for this clone. The genes are TRBV5-1 and TRBJ2-1; no reliable D call. The length of the CDR3 is 15 residues. Germline V lookup: CDR1 SGHRS, CDR2 YFSETQ. The V end was cut by 4 bases, the J end by 0 bases, with 11 bases between. CDR3 sequence reads: CASSPNWSSYNEQFF. The CDR3 DNA reads as TGCGCCAGCAGCCCAAACTGGAGCTCCTACAATGAGCAGTTCTTC.

The chain recombines TRBV5-5 with TRBJ2-5; D remains ambiguous. The germline CDR1 and CDR2 sequences are SGHKS and YYEKEE (reference sequence). The CDR3 has 13 amino acids. V was trimmed by 4 bases and J by 5 bases, leaving 12 bases between them. DNA of the CDR3: TGTGCCAGCAGCCTCCCCCTTCGGGAGACCCAGTACTTC. Its protein is CASSLPLRETQYF.

The rearrangement links TRBV9 to TRBJ2-1; TRBD2 aligns across 10 bases. V trimming: 4 bases; J trimming: 4 bases; junction bases outside the gene matches: 8. CDR3 length: 16 amino acids. Germline V gene data show CDR1 as SGDLS and CDR2 as YYNGEE. CDR3 region: CASSPGAGGIYNEQFF. The CDR3, as DNA: TGTGCCAGCAGCCCCGGAGCGGGGGGGATTTACAATGAGCAGTTCTTC.

With regard to this clone: An end of the junction does not agree with germline; a read error may underlie this. The rearrangement joins TRBV9 to TRBJ1-1; D ambiguous. CDR1 and CDR2 from the germline V gene are SGDLS and YYNGEE. The CDR3 has 13 amino acids. The CDR3 DNA reads as TGTGCCAGCAGTGTAGCGGGATACACTGAAGCTTTCTTT. This translates into CASSVAGYTEAFF.

The V and J genes are TRBV29-1 and TRBJ2-3, with TRBD1 matching 9 bases. Germline V gives CDR1 SQVTM, CDR2 ANQGSEA. The CDR3 spans 12 residues. With 8 bases clipped from V and 7 bases from J, the junction kept 7 bases outside the gene matches. CDR3 amino acids: CSTGGFPNTQYF. As DNA, the CDR3 is TGCAGCACAGGGGGCTTCCCAAATACGCAGTATTTT.

This clone was seen a few times. The chain employs TRBV3-1 (or the pseudogene TRBV3-2) and TRBJ1-4; D uncertain. CDR1 LGHDT and CDR2 YNNKEL come from the germline V gene (reference sequence). Deletions cut 1 base from V and 0 bases from J, with 12 bases between. The CDR3 sequence is 17 residues long. The CDR3 here is CASSQASTRTTNEKLFF. The DNA for the CDR3 is TGTGCCAGCAGCCAAGCATCGACCAGGACAACTAATGAAAAACTGTTTTTT.

This rearrangement joins TRBV27 to TRBJ2-2; 8 bases match TRBD1. After removal of 2 bases from V and 5 bases from J, the junction contained 4 bases not matched to a gene. Germline V gives CDR1 MNHEY, CDR2 SMNVEV (reference sequence). The CDR3 runs to 15 residues. Written as DNA, the CDR3 is TGTGCCAGCAGTTTAACAGGGGGGTATACCGGGGAGCTGTTTTTT. Protein sequence: CASSLTGGYTGELFF.

Turning to this clone: The junction and the germline gene differ at one end; a read error may be behind it. The V call is TRBV9, the J call TRBJ1-6; D ambiguous. Germline CDR1 SGDLS, CDR2 YYNGEE. CDR3 length: 16 residues. The CDR3 loop reads CASSVEADSHNSPLHF. As DNA, the CDR3 is TGTGCCAGCAGCGTAGAGGCCGACTCCCATAATTCACCCCTCCACTTT.

The chain is built from TRBV18 and TRBJ1-2; D gene ambiguous. Germline-derived CDR1 and CDR2 are KGHSH and LQKENI. The CDR3 has 15 amino acids. Trimming removed 4 bases from V and 1 base from J, with 13 bases in between. The CDR3 loop reads CASSQPSRNNYGYTF. As DNA, the CDR3 is TGTGCCAGCTCACAACCGTCCAGGAATAACTATGGCTACACCTTC.

The chain uses TRBV10-3 and TRBJ2-1; 10 bases fit TRBD2. The germline V gene encodes CDR1 ENHRY and CDR2 SYGVKD. This CDR3 has 15 residues. After removal of 4 bases from V and 5 bases from J, the junction contained 5 bases not matched to a gene. CDR3 nucleotide sequence: TGTGCCATCAGTGGGTTCCTAGCGGGGGACAATGAGCAGTTCTTC. Amino acids: CAISGFLAGDNEQFF.

The rearrangement links TRBV7-2 to TRBJ1-5; 11 bases map to TRBD1. Looked up from germline, CDR1 is SGHTA and CDR2 is FQGNSA. This CDR3 contains 15 residues. The ends lost 2 bases at V and 7 bases at J; junction bases unmatched: 4. The CDR3 bases are TGTGCCAGCAGCTTAAAGGGACAGGGGGGACAGCCCCAGCATTTT. As protein: CASSLKGQGGQPQHF. Full variable domain (outside the CDR3, taken from reference TRBV7-2 and TRBJ1-5): GAGVSQSPSNKVTEKGKDVELRCDPISGHTALYWYRQSLGQGLEFLIYFQGNSAPDKSGLPSDRFSAERTGGSVSTLTIQRTQQEDSAVYLCASSLKGQGGQPQHFGDGTRLSIL.

This clone has a single count. The chain carries TRBV5-4 and TRBJ1-1; D is unclear. The CDR3 sequence is 13 residues long. Germline V CDR1 and CDR2: SGHNT, YYREEE (reference sequence). The V and J ends lost 0 bases and 8 bases respectively, with 11 bases between them. In DNA form, the CDR3 reads TGTGCCAGCAGCTTGGATGGGGAGGGAGAAGCTTTCTTT. It yields the protein CASSLDGEGEAFF.